One TCR beta chain is described in this entry. This clonotype was seen ten or more times. It lacks a known antigen. There are no base qualities to consult, and no much larger clone falls within one base. Unmatched junction bases come to 8, with V trimmed by 0 bases and J by 4 bases. Including cysteine and phenylalanine, the CDR3 has 17 amino acids. Only the CDR3 portion is preserved as DNA: 51 bases, with reading frame beginning at the first base. CDR1 and CDR2, per the germline V gene, are SGDLS and YYNGEE. For repertoire sequencing, TCR beta CDR3 regions were amplified from RNA transcripts. HTBI primers and the Qiagen OneStep RT-PCR kit were used in a first-round RT-PCR, which was followed by a second-round multiplex PCR, size selection and purification. Sequencing of the libraries was carried out on an Illumina HiSeq2000 in paired-end mode with 100 bp reads. The published analysis was carried out like this. Reads were processed with SOAPnuke, discarding reads with adapters, uncalled bases, mean Phred below 15, or no exact constant-primer or identifier match. High-quality paired reads were merged with COPE v1.2.5. Each unique nucleotide sequence was defined as a clonotype, and clonotypes were aligned to IMGT TRB V, D and J references with MiTCR v1.1. The analysis was limited to V-J combinations with a frequency above 0.0001, which together covered 99.2% of the repertoires. For each V-J combination, a TCR clonal expansion and chaos score was defined as the ratio of F50 clonal expansion to chaos observed in the TCRdist matrix. Features were reduced by Welch's t-statistics and random forest to around 14 V-J combinations, which fed a naive Bayes classifier. The Morisita-Horn index was used to measure how similar the thyroid and blood repertoires were. TCRdb's own reprocessing of the public reads used fastp at Q25 and MiXCR and kept productive beta chains. Each entry merges the rows of one CDR3 protein and shows their most common DNA and genes. TCRdb, not the original authors, processed these V and J calls. This sample holds approximately 330,000 distinct CDR3 sequences; under 20% were observed only once. The ten largest clones take up 9% to 15% of the sample.

This entry belongs to a study of Graves' ophthalmopathy and Graves' hyperthyroidism listed by TCRdb under 2018. As for the study more broadly: Peripheral blood samples were taken at the time of initial diagnosis, before any treatment was given. To tell Graves' ophthalmopathy apart from Graves' hyperthyroidism, and to predict which patients would progress to ophthalmopathy, the study relied on TCR beta repertoire signatures. In total, around 140 blood samples were TCR-sequenced: some 43 ophthalmopathy, roughly 77 hyperthyroidism and around 17 hyperthyroidism-to-ophthalmopathy patients. To explore V-J signatures that distinguish ophthalmopathy from hyperthyroidism, a discovery set of around 100 patients was enrolled, made up of roughly 41 with ophthalmopathy and around 60 with stable hyperthyroidism. An independent validation cohort was composed of 18 hyperthyroidism patients and roughly 16 patients who later progressed from hyperthyroidism to ophthalmopathy. In about 6 hyperthyroidism patients, the T-cell repertoire of thyroid tissue was compared with the T-cell repertoire of blood. Following sample collection, hyperthyroidism patients were given methimazole at a starting dose of 30 mg daily, and ophthalmopathy patients were given high-dose intravenous methylprednisolone. The investigation overall reported the following: No statistical method was used to predetermine the sample size, and group allocation was not hidden from the investigators. Ophthalmopathy was separated from stable hyperthyroidism by the 13-signature model with more than 85% sensitivity and 81% to 84% specificity in cross-validation and with 80%/75% in the test set. In validation, the model predicted ophthalmopathy progression with 70.59% sensitivity and approximately 72% specificity; around twelve predicted patients were CT-confirmed with GO in a median of around 6.5 months. Most of the expanded thyroid clonotypes with a frequency above 0.001 were also detected in blood, and it was suggested that the thyroid immune response may be reflected by blood repertoires.

Ophthalmopathy patients were characterized by moderately to severely active disease, a Clinical Activity Score of at least 3, a NOSPECS grade of at least 4, and a disease duration under 3 months. Patients with other autoimmune diseases, uncontrolled infections, pregnancy or lactation were excluded. Clinical symptoms, serum thyroxine, TRAb, thyroid ultrasound and orbital computed tomography formed the basis of the diagnosis. Using Ficoll-Paque density gradient centrifugation, PBMCs were isolated from approximately 11 ml of fresh peripheral blood. Total RNA was extracted using Trizol reagent, and RNA quality was checked on an Agilent 2100 Bioanalyzer.

Rearrangement joined TRBV9 to TRBJ1-3; TRBD1 matches 9 bases in the middle. This clonotype was obtained from an adult man with Graves' ophthalmopathy. The specimen sequenced was peripheral blood. In nucleotides, the sequence is TGTGCCAGCAGCGTAGAGTTACAGGGGGCGCGCGGAAACACCATATATTTT. This gives the protein CASSVELQGARGNTIYF.